This T cell receptor (beta chain) stems from a study of T-cell memory formation after mild COVID-19 (dated by TCRdb to 2020 to 2022). For the study in its entirety: TCR sequence clusters from the two donors were found to be largely donor specific. In two donors, T-cell clones that expanded and contracted after mild COVID-19 were followed by sequencing TCRalpha and TCRbeta repertoires longitudinally. The cohort was made up of two young adult volunteers, one female and one male, who were previously healthy.

Looking up the germline V gene yields CDR1 MGHRA and CDR2 YSYEKL. Taken from cysteine to phenylalanine, the CDR3 has 13 residues. Only the CDR3 part of the read is kept: 39 bases, read in frame from the first base. V sheds 1 base and J sheds 1 base, leaving 4 bases between their ends. Paper-wide results and their limitations: Only two mild cases were covered in the study, and larger cohorts including severe cases with pre-infection samples were considered necessary. Some responding clones were found in pre-infection memory, which suggests that pre-existing cross-reactive memory T cells took part in the SARS-CoV-2 response. Contracting CD4+ clones appeared mostly in the CM and EM memory subsets, whereas CD8+ clones were enriched in EMRA. SARS-CoV-2 specificity was not confirmed for the second-wave clones peaking on day 37. From day 15 to 85, contracting clones showed balanced CD4/CD8 phenotypes, whereas a second wave of clones that expanded from day 15 to 37 leaned towards CD4+.

The sequencer listed for this sample is Illumina NovaSeq 6000. TCRalpha and TCRbeta cDNA libraries were constructed by 5'RACE with constant-segment primers, with sample barcodes and unique molecular identifiers being introduced. RNA was extracted from every sample with Trizol reagent. Libraries were amplified in two PCR steps, with a second sample barcode and Illumina TruSeq adapters added in the second step. The libraries were sequenced on an Illumina NovaSeq using 2 x 150 bp paired-end reads. The source study handled its data this way. Reads were demultiplexed and collapsed into UMI-guided consensus sequences with migec v1.2.7. Using mixcr v2.1.11, UMI consensuses were aligned to TRA and TRB V and J templates and then assembled into clonotypes. A clonotype was counted as expanded or contracted only if both edgeR and NoisET called the change significant, with noise models trained on biological replicates. edgeR calls used a false discovery rate-adjusted p below 0.01 and a log2 fold-change threshold of 1. As an exploratory analysis of dynamics, max-normalized trajectories of the 1000 most abundant clonotypes were examined by PCA with hierarchical clustering. Separately sequenced CD4+ and CD8+ repertoires were used to assign the CD4 or CD8 phenotype of responding clones. TCRdb trimmed public reads at Q25 via fastp, called clones via MiXCR and kept in-frame beta chains. Here each entry gathers all rows of one CDR3 protein and keeps the most common genes and DNA. For this entry, the V and J calls and clone size follow TCRdb and not the study's own pipeline. The table for this sample lists a few hundred thousand distinct CDR3 sequences; 25% to 30% of them were counted only once. Of the sample, 13% is held by the ten largest clones.

Turning to this clonotype: Its antigen target is currently unknown. The record has no base qualities; no much larger clone is one base away.

Ficoll-Paque density gradient centrifugation was used to isolate PBMCs. This chain joins TRBV4-1 to TRBJ1-1; the D gene cannot be named for sure. The sample taken for sequencing was PBMCs or a T cell subset sorted from them (not recorded which). The TCR was taken from an adult woman who had mild COVID-19 (a few samples of this study predate the infection). The sample titles of this study are shuffled in the database, so cell type and time point are left out; the donor was told from shared clones. Read as DNA, the sequence is TGCGCCAGCAGCCAAGGACAGAACACTGAAGCTTTCTTT. This translates into CASSQGQNTEAFF.